This TCR beta chain was profiled in a study of cytomegalovirus exposure and HLA in healthy donors. On the study more broadly: The approximately 100 million unique TCR beta sequences, from about 190 million T cells, were found by an earlier analysis. A data release that came early held about 89 million unique TCRs from HLA-typed donors. General observations from the study: A few of the chains that were CMV-associated were confirmed in vitro to be specific for CMV antigens.

The CDR3 has 15 amino acids. The junction had 1 base not matched to a gene; V was cut back by 0 bases and J by 1 base. Looked up from germline, CDR1 is MGHRA and CDR2 is YSYEKL. As to this clone: The antigen is undetermined. This specimen includes other DNA sequences encoding the same CDR3.

Amplification used 60 Vbeta primers and 13 Jbeta primers. The protocol was immunoSEQ multiplex PCR, while the TCRdb copy is restricted to in-frame clones and leaves out a portion. In the table there are under 110,000 clones, 65% to 85% of which are singletons. The sequence derives from a woman aged 40 to 50 in good health and CMV-seronegative. Sequences were obtained from PBMCs. The chain is built from TRBV4-1 and TRBJ1-1, with TRBD1 identical over 8 bases. Written as DNA, the CDR3 is TGCGCCAGCAGCCAAGATACAGGGGGGAACACTGAAGCTTTCTTT. Protein sequence: CASSQDTGGNTEAFF.